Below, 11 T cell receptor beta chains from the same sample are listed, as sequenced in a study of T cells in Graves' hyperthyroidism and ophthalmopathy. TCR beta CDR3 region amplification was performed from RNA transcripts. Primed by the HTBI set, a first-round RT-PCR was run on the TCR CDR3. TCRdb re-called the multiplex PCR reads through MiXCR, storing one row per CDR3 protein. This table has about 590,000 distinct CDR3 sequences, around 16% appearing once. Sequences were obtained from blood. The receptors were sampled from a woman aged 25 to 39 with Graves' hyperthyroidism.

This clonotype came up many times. CDR3 sequence reads: CASSLGRGAEANYGYTF. CDR3 sequence (DNA): TGTGCCAGCAGCTTAGGGCGGGGGGCAGAAGCTAACTATGGCTACACCTTC. This sequence joins TRBV11-3 and TRBJ1-2, with TRBD1 as a possible D gene (6 bases). The germline V and J ends were trimmed by 1 base and 0 bases, with 15 bases remaining between them. The CDR3 is 17 amino acids. From germline, CDR1 is SGHNT and CDR2 YENEEA. The variable domain in full, completed from reference TRBV11-3 and TRBJ1-2, reads EAGVVQSPRYKIIEKKQPVAFWCNPISGHNTLYWYLQNLGQGPELLIRYENEEAVDDSQLPKDRFSAERLKGVDSTLKIQPAELGDSAVYLCASSLGRGAEANYGYTFGSGTRLTVV.

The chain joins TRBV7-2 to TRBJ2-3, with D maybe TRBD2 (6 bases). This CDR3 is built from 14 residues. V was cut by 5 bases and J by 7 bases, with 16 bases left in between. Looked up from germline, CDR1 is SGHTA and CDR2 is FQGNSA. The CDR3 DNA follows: TGTGCCAGCAGCAACCCGGGGACTCTGCATACGCAGTATTTT. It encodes CASSNPGTLHTQYF. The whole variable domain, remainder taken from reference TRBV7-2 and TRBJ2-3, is GAGVSQSPSNKVTEKGKDVELRCDPISGHTALYWYRQSLGQGLEFLIYFQGNSAPDKSGLPSDRFSAERTGGSVSTLTIQRTQQEDSAVYLCASSNPGTLHTQYFGPGTRLTVL.

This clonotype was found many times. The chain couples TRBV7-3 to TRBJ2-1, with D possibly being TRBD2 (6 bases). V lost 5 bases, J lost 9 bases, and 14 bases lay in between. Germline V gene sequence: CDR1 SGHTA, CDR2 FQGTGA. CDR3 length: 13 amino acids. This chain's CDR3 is CASSNGGSLEQFF. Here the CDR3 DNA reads TGTGCCAGCAGCAACGGGGGTAGCCTTGAGCAGTTCTTC.

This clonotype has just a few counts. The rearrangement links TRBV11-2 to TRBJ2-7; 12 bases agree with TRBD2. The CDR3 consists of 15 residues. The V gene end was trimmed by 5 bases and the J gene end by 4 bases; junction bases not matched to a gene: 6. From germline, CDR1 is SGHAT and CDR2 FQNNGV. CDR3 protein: CASSTMTSGSYEQYF. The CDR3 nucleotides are TGTGCCAGCAGCACTATGACTAGCGGGAGTTACGAGCAGTACTTC.

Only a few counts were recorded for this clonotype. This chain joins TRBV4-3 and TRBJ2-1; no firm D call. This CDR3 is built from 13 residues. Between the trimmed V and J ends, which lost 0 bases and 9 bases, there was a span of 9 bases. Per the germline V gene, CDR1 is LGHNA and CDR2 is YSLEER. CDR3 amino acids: CASSQDLGSEQFF. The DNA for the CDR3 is TGCGCCAGCAGCCAAGATCTAGGTTCTGAGCAGTTCTTC.

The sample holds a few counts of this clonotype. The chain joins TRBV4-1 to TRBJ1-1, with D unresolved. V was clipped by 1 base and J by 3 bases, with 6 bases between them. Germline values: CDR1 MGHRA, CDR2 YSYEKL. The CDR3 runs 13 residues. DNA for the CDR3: TGCGCCAGCAGCCAAGGGACCCACACTGAAGCTTTCTTT. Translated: CASSQGTHTEAFF.

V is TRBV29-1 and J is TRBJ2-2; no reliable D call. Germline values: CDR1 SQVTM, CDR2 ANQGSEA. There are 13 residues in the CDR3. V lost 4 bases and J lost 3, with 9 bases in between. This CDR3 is CSVVTTDTGELFF. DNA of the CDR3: TGCAGCGTTGTCACCACGGACACCGGGGAGCTGTTTTTT.

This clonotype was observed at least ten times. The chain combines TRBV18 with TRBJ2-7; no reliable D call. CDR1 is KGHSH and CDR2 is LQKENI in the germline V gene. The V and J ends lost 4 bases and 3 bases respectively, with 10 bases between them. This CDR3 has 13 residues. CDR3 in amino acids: CASSLGRFYEQYF. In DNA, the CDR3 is TGTGCCAGCTCACTTGGACGGTTCTACGAGCAGTACTTC.

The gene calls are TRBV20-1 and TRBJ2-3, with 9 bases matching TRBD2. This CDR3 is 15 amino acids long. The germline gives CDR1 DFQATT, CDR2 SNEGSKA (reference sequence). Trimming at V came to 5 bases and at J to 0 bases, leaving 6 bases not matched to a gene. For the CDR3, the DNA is TGCAGTGCTCTAGGGACTAGCTCAAGCACAGATACGCAGTATTTT. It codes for CSALGTSSSTDTQYF.

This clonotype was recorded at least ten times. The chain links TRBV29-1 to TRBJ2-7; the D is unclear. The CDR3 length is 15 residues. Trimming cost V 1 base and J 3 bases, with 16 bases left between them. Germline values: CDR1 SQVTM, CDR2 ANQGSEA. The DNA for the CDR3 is TGCAGCGTTGAAGGGAGTGGGGATTCGCTCTACGAGCAGTACTTC. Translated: CSVEGSGDSLYEQYF.

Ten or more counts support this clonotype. The CDR3 DNA reads TGTGCCAGCTCCCGGGGCGCGGAGACCCAGTACTTC. Protein: CASSRGAETQYF. The chain links TRBV18 to TRBJ2-5, with D perhaps being TRBD1 or TRBD2 (5 bases each). Germline CDR1 and CDR2: KGHSH and LQKENI. CDR3 length: 12 residues. Trimming took 6 bases from V and 5 from J, leaving 10 bases between them.